There are a few counts of the clone carrying this T cell receptor (beta chain). Its antigen is not known. The data stem from a study of T-cell memory formation after mild COVID-19. Study summary: TCR clusters were largely donor specific. Regarding the study as a whole: Clones shrinking from day 15 to 85 showed even CD4/CD8 mixes; later expanders tilted CD4+. Researchers could not confirm that second-wave clones peaking on day 37 targeted SARS-CoV-2.

The germline gives CDR1 SGHAT, CDR2 FQNNGV. V was cut by 1 base and J by 12 bases, with 13 bases left in between. This CDR3 contains 13 residues. TCRdb fed the 5' RACE reads into MiXCR, producing one record per CDR3 protein. The top ten clones hold 23% of a sample with 300,000 or so distinct CDR3 sequences, roughly 17% of them seen once. Sequencing input: PBMCs or a T cell subset sorted from them (not recorded which). The source of this sequence is a man younger than 35 who had mild COVID-19 (a few samples of this study predate the infection). Cell type and time point are not known. The chain carries TRBV11-2 and TRBJ2-1, with D hard to call. In DNA form, the CDR3 reads TGTGCCAGCAGCTTAGGGGTCTACCAGAGGCAGTTCTTC. Translated: CASSLGVYQRQFF.